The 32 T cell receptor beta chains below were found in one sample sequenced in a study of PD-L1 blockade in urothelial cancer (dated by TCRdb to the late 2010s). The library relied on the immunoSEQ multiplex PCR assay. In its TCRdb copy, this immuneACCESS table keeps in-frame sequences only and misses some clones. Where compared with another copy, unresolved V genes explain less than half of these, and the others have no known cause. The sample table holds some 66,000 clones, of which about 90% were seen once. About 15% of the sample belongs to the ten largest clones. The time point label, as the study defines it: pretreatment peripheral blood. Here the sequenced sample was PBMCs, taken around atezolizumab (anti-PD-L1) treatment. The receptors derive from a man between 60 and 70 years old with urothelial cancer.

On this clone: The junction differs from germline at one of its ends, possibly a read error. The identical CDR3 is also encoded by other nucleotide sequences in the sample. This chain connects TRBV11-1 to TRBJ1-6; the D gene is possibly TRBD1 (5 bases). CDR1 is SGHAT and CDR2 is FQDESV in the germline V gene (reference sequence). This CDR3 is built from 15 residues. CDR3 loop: CASSYETVTYSPLHF. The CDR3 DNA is TGTGCCAGTAGCTATGAGACAGTCACCTACTCACCCCTCCACTTT. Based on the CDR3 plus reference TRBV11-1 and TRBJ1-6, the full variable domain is EAEVAQSPRYKITEKSQAVAFWCDPISGHATLYWYRQILGQGPELLVQFQDESVVDDSQLPKDRFSAERLKGVDSTLKIQPAELGDSAMYLCASSYETVTYSPLHFGNGTRLTVT.

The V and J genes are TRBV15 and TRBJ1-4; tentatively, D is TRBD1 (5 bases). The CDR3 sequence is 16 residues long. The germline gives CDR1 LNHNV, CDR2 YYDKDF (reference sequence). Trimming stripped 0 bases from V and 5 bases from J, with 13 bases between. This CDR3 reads CATSREARAVNEKLFF. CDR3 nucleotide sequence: TGTGCCACCAGCAGAGAGGCCAGGGCTGTCAATGAAAAACTGTTTTTT.

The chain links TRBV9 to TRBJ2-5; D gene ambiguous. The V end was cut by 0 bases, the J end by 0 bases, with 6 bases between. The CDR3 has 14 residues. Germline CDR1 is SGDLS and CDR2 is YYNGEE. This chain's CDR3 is CASSVGHHQETQYF. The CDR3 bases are TGTGCCAGCAGCGTAGGGCATCACCAAGAGACCCAGTACTTC. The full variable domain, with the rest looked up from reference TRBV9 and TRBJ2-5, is DSGVTQTPKHLITATGQRVTLRCSPRSGDLSVYWYQQSLDQGLQFLIQYYNGEERAKGNILERFSAQQFPDLHSELNLSSLELGDSALYFCASSVGHHQETQYFGPGTRLLVL.

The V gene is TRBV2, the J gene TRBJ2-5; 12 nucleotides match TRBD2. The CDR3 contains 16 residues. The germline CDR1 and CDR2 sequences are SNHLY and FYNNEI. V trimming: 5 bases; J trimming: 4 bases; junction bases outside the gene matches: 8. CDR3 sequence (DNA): TGTGCCAGCAGTCCTAGCGGGGGGGCAGTGCGAGAGACCCAGTACTTC. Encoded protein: CASSPSGGAVRETQYF.

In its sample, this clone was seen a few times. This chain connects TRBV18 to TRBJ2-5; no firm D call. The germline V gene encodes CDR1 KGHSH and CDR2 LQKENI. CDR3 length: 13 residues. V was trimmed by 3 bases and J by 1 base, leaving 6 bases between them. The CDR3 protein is CASSPPIQETQYF. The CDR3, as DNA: TGTGCCAGCTCACCCCCCATCCAAGAGACCCAGTACTTC.

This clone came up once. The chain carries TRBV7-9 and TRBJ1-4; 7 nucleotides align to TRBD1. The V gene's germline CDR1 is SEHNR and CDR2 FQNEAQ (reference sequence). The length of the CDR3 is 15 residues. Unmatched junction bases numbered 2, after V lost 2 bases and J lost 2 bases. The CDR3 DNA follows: TGTGCCAGCAGCTTACACAGGGGCACTAATGAAAAACTGTTTTTT. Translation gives CASSLHRGTNEKLFF.

Here the CDR3 reads CASSLTGVGTDTQYF. Written as DNA, the CDR3 is TGTGCCAGCAGCTTAACAGGGGTCGGCACAGATACGCAGTATTTT. The rearrangement uses TRBV7-3 and TRBJ2-3, with D possibly being TRBD1 (5 bases). Trimming removed 0 bases at V and 1 base at J, with 8 bases between. The CDR3 runs to 15 residues. Germline V gene lookup returns CDR1 SGHTA and CDR2 FQGTGA.

CDR3 in amino acids: CASSLTGDPNQPQHF. The DNA for the CDR3 is TGCGCCAGCAGCTTAACAGGGGATCCAAATCAGCCCCAGCATTTT. The rearrangement uses TRBV5-1 and TRBJ1-5, with 7 positions matching TRBD1. The CDR3 contains 15 residues. Trimming cost V 2 bases and J 4 bases; bases outside gene matches: 6. Germline V lookup: CDR1 SGHRS, CDR2 YFSETQ.

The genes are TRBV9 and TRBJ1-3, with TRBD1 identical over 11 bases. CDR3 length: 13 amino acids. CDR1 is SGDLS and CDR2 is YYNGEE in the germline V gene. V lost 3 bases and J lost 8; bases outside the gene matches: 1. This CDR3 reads CASSAGQGDTIYF. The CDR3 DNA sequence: TGTGCCAGCAGCGCGGGACAGGGGGACACCATATATTTT.

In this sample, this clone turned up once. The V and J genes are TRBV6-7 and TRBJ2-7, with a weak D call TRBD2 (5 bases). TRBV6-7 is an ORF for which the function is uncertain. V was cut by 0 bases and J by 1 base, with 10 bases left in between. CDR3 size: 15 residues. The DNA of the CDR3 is TGTGCCAGCAGTTACTCCGGGGAAAATTCCTACGAGCAGTACTTC. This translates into CASSYSGENSYEQYF.

The CDR3 DNA sequence: TGTGCCAGCTCACGCGCCGAGGGGGCTAGCTCCTACAATGAGCAGTTCTTC. Its protein product is CASSRAEGASSYNEQFF. The V and J genes are TRBV18 and TRBJ2-1, with TRBD1 matching 7 bases. The J segment lost 0 bases and the V segment lost 4 bases, leaving 9 bases of the junction unmatched. The length of the CDR3 is 17 residues. From germline, CDR1 is KGHSH and CDR2 LQKENI.

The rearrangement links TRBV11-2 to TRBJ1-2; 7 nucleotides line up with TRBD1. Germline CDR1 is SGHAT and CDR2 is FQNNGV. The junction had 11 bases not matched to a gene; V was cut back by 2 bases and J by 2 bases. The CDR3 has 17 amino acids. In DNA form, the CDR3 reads TGTGCCAGCAGCTTAAACTTCCGCAGGGGGAAAAACTATGGCTACACCTTC. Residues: CASSLNFRRGKNYGYTF.

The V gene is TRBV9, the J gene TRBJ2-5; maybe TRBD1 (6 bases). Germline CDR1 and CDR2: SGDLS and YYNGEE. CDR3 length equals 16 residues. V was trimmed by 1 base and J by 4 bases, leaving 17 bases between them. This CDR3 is CASSVSGTSSAETQYF. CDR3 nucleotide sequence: TGTGCCAGCAGCGTATCCGGGACATCATCGGCAGAGACCCAGTACTTC.

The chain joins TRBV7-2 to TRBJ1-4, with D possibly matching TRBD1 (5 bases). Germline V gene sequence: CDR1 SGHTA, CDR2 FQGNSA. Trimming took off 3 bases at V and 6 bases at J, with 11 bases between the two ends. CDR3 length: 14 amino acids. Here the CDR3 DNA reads TGTGCCAGCAGCTTCGGAGCAGGGTATGAAAAACTGTTTTTT. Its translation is CASSFGAGYEKLFF.

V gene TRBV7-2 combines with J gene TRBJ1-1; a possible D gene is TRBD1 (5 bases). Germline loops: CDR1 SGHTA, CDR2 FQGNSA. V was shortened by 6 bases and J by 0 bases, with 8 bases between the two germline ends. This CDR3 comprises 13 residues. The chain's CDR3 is CASRLTVNTEAFF. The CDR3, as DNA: TGTGCCAGCAGATTGACAGTGAACACTGAAGCTTTCTTT.

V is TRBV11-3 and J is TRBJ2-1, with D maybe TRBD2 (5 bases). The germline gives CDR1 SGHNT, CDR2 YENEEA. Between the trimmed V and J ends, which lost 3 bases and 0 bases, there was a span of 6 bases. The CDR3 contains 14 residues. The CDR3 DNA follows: TGTGCCAGCAGCTTTGGGAGCTCCTACAATGAGCAGTTCTTC. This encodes CASSFGSSYNEQFF.

CDR3 DNA: TGTGCCAGCGGAGCGGGGGATACCACAGATACGCAGTATTTT. Translation gives CASGAGDTTDTQYF. The chain is built from TRBV9 and TRBJ2-3; TRBD2 matches at 8 bases. V gave up 7 bases and J gave up 2 bases; unmatched junction bases: 6. Per the germline V gene, CDR1 is SGDLS and CDR2 is YYNGEE. The CDR3 covers 14 residues.

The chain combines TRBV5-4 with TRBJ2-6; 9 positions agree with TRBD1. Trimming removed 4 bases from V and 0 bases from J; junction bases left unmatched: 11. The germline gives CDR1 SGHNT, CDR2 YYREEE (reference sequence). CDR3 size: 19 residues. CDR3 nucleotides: TGTGCCAGCAGCGGACGGGACAGGGCCTATTACTCTGGGGCCAACGTCCTGACTTTC. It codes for CASSGRDRAYYSGANVLTF.

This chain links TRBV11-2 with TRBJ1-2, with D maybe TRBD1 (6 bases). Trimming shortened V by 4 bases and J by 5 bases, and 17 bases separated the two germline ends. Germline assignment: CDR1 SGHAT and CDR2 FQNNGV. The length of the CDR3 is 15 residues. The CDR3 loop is CASSSQGGDMYGYTF. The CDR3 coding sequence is TGTGCCAGCAGCTCCCAAGGGGGGGACATGTATGGCTACACCTTC.

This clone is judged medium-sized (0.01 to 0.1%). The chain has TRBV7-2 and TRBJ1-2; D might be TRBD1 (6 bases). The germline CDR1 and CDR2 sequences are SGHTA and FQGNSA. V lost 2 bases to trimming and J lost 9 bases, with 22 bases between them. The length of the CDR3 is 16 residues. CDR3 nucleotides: TGTGCCAGCAGCTTACGTCAAGGACAGACCTCTCTCCGCTACACCTTC. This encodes CASSLRQGQTSLRYTF.

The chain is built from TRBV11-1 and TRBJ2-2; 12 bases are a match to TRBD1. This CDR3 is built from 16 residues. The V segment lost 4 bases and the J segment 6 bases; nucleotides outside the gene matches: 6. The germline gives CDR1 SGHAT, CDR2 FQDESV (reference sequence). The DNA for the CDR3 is TGTGCCAGCAGCTCCCCGGGACAGGGGGCCTCCGGGGAGCTGTTTTTT. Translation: CASSSPGQGASGELFF.

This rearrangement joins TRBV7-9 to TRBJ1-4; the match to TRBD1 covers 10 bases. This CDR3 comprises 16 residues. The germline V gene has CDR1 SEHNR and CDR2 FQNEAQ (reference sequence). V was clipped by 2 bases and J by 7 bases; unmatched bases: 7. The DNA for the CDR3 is TGTGCCAGCAGCTTAATAGTTGGACAGGGGGTTGAAAAACTGTTTTTT. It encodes CASSLIVGQGVEKLFF.

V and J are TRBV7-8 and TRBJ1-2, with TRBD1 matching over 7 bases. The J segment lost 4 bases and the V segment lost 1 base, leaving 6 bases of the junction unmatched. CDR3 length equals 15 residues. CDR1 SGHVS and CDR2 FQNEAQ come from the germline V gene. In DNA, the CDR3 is TGTGCCAGCAGCTTAGAGACAGGGATTAGCTATGGCTACACCTTC. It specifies CASSLETGISYGYTF.

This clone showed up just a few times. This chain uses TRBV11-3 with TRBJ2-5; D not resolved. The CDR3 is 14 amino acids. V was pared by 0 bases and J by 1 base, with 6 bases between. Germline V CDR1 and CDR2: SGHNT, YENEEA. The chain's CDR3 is CASSLDSFQETQYF. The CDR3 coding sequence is TGTGCCAGCAGCTTAGACAGTTTCCAAGAGACCCAGTACTTC.

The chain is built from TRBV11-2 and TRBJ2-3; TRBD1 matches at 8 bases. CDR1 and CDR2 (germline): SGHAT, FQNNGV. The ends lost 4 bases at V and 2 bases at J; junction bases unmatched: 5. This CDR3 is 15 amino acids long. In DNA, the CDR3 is TGTGCCAGCAGCTCCACAGGGGGATACACAGATACGCAGTATTTT. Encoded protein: CASSSTGGYTDTQYF.

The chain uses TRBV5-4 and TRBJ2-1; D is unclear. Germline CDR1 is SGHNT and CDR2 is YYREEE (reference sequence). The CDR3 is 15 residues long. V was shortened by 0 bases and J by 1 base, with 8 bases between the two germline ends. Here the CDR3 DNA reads TGTGCCAGCAGCTTGGTGGCCTCTTCCTACAATGAGCAGTTCTTC. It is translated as CASSLVASSYNEQFF.

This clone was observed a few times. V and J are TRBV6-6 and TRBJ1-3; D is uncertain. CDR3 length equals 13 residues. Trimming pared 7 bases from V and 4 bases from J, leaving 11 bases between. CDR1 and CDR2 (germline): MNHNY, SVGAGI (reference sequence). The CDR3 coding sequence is TGTGCCAGCATGGAGGGATCCGGAAACACCATATATTTT. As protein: CASMEGSGNTIYF.

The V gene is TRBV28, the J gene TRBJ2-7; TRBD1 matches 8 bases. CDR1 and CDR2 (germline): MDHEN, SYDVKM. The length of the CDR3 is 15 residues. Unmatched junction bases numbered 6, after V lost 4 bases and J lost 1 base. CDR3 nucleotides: TGTGCCAGCAGTTCGCGGGACAGGCTTTCCTACGAGCAGTACTTC. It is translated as CASSSRDRLSYEQYF.

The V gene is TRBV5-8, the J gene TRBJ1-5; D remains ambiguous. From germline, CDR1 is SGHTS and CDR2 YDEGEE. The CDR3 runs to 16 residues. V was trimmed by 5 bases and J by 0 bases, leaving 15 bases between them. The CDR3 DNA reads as TGTGCCAGCAGACAAACGGACGGACTTAGCAATCAGCCCCAGCATTTT. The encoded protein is CASRQTDGLSNQPQHF.

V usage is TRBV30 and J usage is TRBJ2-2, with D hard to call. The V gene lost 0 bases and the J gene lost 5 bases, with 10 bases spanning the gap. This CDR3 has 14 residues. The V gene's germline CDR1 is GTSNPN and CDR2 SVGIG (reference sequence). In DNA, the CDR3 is TGTGCCTGGAGTGTAAGTCGCAGAACCGGGGAGCTGTTTTTT. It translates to CAWSVSRRTGELFF. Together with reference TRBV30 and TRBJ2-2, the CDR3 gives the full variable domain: SQTIHQWPATLVQPVGSPLSLECTVEGTSNPNLYWYRQAAGRGLQLLFYSVGIGQISSEVPQNLSASRPQDRQFILSSKKLLLSDSGFYLCAWSVSRRTGELFFGEGSRLTVL.

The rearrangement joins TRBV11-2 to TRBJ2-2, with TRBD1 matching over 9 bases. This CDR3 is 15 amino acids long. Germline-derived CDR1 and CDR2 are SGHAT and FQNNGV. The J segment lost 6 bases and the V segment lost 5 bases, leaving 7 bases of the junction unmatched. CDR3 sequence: CASSHPGQGAGELFF. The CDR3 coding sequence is TGTGCCAGCAGCCACCCGGGACAGGGAGCCGGGGAGCTGTTTTTT.

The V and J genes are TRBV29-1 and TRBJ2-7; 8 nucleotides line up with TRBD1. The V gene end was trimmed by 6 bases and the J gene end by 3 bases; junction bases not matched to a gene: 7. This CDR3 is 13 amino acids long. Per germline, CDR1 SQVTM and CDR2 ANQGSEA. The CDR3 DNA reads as TGCAGCGTCCTAGGACAGGGAGGCTACGAGCAGTACTTC. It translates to CSVLGQGGYEQYF.